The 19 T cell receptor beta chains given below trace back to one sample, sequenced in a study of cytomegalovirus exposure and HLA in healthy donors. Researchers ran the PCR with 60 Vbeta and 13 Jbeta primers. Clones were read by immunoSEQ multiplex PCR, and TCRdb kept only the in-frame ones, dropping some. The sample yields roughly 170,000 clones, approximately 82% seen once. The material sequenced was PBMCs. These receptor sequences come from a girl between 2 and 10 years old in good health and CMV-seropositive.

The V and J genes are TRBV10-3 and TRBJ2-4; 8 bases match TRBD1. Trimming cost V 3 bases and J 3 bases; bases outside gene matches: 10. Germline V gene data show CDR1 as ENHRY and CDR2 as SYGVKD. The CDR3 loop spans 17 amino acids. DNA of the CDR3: TGTGCCATCAGTGAAAGGAGCAGGGGGCGGGACAAAAACATTCAGTACTTC. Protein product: CAISERSRGRDKNIQYF.

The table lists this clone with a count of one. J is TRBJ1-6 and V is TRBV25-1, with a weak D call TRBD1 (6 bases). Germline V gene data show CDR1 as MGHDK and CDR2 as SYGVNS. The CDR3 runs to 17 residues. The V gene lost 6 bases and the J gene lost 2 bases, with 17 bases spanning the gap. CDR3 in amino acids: CASRGGTGKTYNSPLHF. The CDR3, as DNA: TGTGCCAGCAGAGGGGGTACAGGGAAGACCTATAATTCACCCCTCCACTTT.

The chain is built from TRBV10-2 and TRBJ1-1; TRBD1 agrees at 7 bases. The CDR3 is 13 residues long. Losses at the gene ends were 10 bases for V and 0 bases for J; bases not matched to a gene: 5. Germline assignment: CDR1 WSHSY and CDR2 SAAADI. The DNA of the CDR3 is TGCGCCACCGAGGACAGGATGAACACTGAAGCTTTCTTT. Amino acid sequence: CATEDRMNTEAFF.

CDR3 protein: CASSFSTDYSPLHF. For the CDR3, the DNA is TGTGCCAGCAGTTTCTCGACAGATTATTCACCCCTCCACTTT. The gene calls are TRBV6-6 and TRBJ1-6; weak D call: TRBD1 (5 bases). The CDR3 length is 14 residues. The germline V and J ends were trimmed by 4 bases and 8 bases, with 12 bases remaining between them. Germline-derived CDR1 and CDR2 are MNHNY and SVGAGI (reference sequence).

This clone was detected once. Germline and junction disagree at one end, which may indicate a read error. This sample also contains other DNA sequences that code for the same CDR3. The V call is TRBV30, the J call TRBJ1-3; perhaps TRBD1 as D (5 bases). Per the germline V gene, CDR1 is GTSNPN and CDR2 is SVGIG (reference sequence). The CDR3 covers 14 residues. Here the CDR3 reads CAWRGSQPGNTIYF. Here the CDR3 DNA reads TGCGCCTGGAGGGGCAGTCAACCTGGAAACACCATATATTTT.

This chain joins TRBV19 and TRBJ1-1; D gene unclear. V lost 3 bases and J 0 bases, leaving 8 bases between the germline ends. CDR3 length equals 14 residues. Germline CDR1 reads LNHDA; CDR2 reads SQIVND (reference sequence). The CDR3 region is CASSMEGVNTEAFF. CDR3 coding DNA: TGTGCCAGTAGTATGGAGGGTGTGAACACTGAAGCTTTCTTT.

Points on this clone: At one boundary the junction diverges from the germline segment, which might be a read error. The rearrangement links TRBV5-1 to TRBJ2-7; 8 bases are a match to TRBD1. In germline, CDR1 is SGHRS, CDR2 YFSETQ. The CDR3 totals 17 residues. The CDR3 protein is CASNLGQRRDRTYEQYF. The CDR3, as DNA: TGCGCCAGCAACTTGGGTCAGAGACGGGACAGGACGTACGAGCAGTACTTC.

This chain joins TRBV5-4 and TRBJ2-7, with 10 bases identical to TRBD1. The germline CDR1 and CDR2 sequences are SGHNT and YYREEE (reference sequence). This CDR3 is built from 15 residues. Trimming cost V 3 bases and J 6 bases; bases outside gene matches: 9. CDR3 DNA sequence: TGTGCCAGCAGCTGGTGGACAGGGGGGCTACGCGAGCAGTACTTC. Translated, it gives CASSWWTGGLREQYF.

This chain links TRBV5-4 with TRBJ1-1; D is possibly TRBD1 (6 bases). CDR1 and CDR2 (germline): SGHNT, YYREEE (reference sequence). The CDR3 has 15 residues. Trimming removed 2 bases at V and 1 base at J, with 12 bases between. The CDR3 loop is CASSFRQVTNTEAFF. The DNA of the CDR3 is TGTGCCAGCAGCTTCCGACAGGTAACGAACACTGAAGCTTTCTTT.

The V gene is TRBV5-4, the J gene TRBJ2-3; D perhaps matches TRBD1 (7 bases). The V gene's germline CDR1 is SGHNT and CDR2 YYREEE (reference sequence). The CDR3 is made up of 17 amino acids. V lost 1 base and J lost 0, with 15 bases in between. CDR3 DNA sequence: TGTGCCAGCAGCTTGTGGGCAGGGGGGACTAGCACAGATACGCAGTATTTT. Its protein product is CASSLWAGGTSTDTQYF. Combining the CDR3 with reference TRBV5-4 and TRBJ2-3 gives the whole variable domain ETGVTQSPTHLIKTRGQQVTLRCSSQSGHNTVSWYQQALGQGPQFIFQYYREEENGRGNFPPRFSGLQFPNYSSELNVNALELDDSALYLCASSLWAGGTSTDTQYFGPGTRLTVL.

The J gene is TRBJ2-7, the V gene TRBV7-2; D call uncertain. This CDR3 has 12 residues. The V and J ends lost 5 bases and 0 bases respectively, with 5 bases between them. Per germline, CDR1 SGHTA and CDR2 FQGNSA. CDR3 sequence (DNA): TGTGCCAGCAGCCGGAGCTCCTACGAGCAGTACTTC. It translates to CASSRSSYEQYF.

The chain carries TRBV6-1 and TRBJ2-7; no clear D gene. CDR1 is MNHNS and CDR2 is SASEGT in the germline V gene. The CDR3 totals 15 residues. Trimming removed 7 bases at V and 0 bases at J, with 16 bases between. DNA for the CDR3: TGTGCCAGCAATTTAAGGTTACGGGTCTCCTACGAGCAGTACTTC. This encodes CASNLRLRVSYEQYF.

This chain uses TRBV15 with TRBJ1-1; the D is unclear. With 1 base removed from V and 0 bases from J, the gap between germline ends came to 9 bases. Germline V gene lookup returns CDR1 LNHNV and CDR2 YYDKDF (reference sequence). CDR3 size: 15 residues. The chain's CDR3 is CATSRAGLVNTEAFF. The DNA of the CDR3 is TGTGCCACCAGCAGAGCGGGTTTGGTGAACACTGAAGCTTTCTTT.

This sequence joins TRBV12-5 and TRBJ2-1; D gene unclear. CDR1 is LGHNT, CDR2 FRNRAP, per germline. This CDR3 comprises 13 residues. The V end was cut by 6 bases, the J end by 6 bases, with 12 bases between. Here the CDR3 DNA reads TGTGCTAGTGGCATTCTAGTTGCCAATGAGCAGTTCTTC. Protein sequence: CASGILVANEQFF.

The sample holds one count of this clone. Here the CDR3 reads CASTLVYNEQFF. CDR3 bases: TGTGCCAGCACCCTTGTGTACAATGAGCAGTTCTTC. V usage is TRBV6-1 and J usage is TRBJ2-1; D unclear. The CDR3 has 12 residues. Germline CDR1 and CDR2: MNHNS and SASEGT. V was clipped by 7 bases and J by 4 bases, with 8 bases between them.

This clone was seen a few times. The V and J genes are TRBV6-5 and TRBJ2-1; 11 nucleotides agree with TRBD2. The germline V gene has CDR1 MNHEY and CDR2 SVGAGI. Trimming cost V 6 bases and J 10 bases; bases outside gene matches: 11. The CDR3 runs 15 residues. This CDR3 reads CASRPGTSGGKEQFF. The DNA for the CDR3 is TGTGCCAGCAGGCCTGGGACTAGCGGAGGGAAAGAGCAGTTCTTC.

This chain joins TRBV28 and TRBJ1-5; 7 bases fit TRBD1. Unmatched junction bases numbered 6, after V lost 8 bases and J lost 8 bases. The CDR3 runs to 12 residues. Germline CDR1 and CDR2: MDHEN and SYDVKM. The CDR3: CASGPGGEPQHF. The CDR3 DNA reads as TGTGCCAGCGGACCAGGGGGTGAGCCCCAGCATTTT.

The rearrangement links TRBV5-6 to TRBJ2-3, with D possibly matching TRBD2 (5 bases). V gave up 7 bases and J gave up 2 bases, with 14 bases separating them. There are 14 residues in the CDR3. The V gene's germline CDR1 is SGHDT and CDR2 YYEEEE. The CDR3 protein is CASGLTGFTDTQYF. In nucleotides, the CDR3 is TGTGCCAGCGGGTTAACGGGGTTCACAGATACGCAGTATTTT.

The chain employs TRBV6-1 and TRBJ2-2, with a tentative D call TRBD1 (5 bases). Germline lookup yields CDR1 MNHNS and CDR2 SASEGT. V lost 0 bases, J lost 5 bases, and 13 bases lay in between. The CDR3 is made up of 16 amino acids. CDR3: CASSEAVAGWTGELFF. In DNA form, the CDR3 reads TGTGCCAGCAGTGAAGCGGTGGCAGGGTGGACCGGGGAGCTGTTTTTT.